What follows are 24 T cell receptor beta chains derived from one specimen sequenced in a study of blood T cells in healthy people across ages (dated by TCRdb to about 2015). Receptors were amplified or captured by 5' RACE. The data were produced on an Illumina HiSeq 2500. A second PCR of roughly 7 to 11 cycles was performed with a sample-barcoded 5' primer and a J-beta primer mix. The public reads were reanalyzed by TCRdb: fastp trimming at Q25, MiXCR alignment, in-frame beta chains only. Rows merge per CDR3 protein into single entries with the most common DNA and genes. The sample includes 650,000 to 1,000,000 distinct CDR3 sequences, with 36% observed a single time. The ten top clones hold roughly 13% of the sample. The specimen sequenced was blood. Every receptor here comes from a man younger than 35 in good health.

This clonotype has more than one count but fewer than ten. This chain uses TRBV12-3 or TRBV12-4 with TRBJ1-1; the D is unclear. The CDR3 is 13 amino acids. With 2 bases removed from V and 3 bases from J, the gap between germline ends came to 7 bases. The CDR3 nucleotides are TGTGCCAGCAGTTTAAACAGCTACACTGAAGCTTTCTTT. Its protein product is CASSLNSYTEAFF.

This CDR3 reads CSVQGVPSTEAFF. DNA of the CDR3: TGCAGCGTCCAAGGGGTACCGTCCACTGAAGCTTTCTTT. The genes are TRBV29-1 and TRBJ1-1, with TRBD1 as a possible D gene (5 bases). Trimming took off 6 bases at V and 4 bases at J, with 15 bases between the two ends. Germline V lookup: CDR1 SQVTM, CDR2 ANQGSEA. This CDR3 is built from 13 residues.

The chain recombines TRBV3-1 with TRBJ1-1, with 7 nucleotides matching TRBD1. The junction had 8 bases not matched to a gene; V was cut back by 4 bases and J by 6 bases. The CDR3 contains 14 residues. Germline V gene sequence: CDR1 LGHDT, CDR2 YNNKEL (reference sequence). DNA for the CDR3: TGTGCCAGCAGCCGGGACAGTGGAATGTCTGAAGCTTTCTTT. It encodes CASSRDSGMSEAFF.

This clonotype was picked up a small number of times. CDR3 amino acids: CASREGQPKNTEAFF. The DNA for the CDR3 is TGTGCCAGCAGGGAGGGACAGCCCAAGAACACTGAAGCTTTCTTT. The rearrangement joins TRBV7-2 to TRBJ1-1, with TRBD1 matching over 7 bases. CDR1 is SGHTA, CDR2 FQGNSA, per germline. The CDR3 totals 15 residues. V lost 6 bases to trimming and J lost 1 base; unmatched junction nucleotides: 8.

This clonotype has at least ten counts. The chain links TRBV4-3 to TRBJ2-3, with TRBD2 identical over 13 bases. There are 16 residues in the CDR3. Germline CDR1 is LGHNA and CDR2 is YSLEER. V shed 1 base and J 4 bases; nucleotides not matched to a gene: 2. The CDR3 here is CASSQAGTSGADTQYF. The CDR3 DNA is TGCGCCAGCAGCCAAGCTGGGACTAGCGGGGCAGATACGCAGTATTTT.

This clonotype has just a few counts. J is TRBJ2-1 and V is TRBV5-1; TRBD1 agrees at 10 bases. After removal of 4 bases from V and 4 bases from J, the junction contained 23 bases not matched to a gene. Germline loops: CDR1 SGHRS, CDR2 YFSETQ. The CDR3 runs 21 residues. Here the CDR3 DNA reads TGCGCCAGCAGCCAGGCTATGGGACAGGGGAAAACTACGGGGGCTTACAATGAGCAGTTCTTC. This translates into CASSQAMGQGKTTGAYNEQFF. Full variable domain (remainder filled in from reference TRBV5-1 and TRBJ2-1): KAGVTQTPRYLIKTRGQQVTLSCSPISGHRSVSWYQQTPGQGLQFLFEYFSETQRNKGNFPGRFSGRQFSNSRSEMNVSTLELGDSALYLCASSQAMGQGKTTGAYNEQFFGPGTRLTVL.

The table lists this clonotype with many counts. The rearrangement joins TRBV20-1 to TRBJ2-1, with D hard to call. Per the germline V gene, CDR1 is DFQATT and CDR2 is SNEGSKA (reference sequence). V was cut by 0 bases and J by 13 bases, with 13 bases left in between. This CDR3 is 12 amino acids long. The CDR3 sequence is CSARELGPIQFF. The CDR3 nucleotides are TGCAGTGCTAGAGAGTTGGGTCCCATCCAGTTCTTC.

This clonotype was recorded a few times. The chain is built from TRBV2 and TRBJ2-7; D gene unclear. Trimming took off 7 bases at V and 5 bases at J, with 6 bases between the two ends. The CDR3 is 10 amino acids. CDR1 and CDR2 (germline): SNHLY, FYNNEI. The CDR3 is CASTLDEQYF. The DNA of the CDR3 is TGTGCCAGCACTTTGGACGAGCAGTACTTC.

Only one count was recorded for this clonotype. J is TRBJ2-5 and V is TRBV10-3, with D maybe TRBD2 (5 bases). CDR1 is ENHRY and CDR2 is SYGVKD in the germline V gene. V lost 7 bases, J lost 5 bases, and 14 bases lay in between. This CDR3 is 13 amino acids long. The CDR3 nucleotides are TGTGCCATCAAGGACTCCCCGGTTGAGACCCAGTACTTC. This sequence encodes CAIKDSPVETQYF.

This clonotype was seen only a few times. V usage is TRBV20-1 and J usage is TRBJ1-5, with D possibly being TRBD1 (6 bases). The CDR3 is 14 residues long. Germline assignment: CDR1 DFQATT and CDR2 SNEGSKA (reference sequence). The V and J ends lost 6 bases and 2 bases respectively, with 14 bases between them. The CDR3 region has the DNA TGCAGTGCACGTAAAGGACAGCGCAATCAGCCCCAGCATTTT. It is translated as CSARKGQRNQPQHF.

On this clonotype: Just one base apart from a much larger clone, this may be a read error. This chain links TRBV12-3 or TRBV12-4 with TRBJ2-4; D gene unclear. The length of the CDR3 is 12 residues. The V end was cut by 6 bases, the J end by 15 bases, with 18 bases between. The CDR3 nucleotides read TGTGCCAGCAGCTCGCCACCAATGGAGCCGTACTTC. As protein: CASSSPPMEPYF.

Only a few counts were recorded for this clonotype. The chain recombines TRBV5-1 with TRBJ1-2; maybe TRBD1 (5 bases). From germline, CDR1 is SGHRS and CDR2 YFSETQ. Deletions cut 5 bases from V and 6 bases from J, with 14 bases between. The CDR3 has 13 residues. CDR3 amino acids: CASRVSGGHGYTF. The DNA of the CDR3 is TGCGCCAGCAGGGTCTCGGGGGGACATGGCTACACCTTC. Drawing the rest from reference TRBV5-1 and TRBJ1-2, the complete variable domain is KAGVTQTPRYLIKTRGQQVTLSCSPISGHRSVSWYQQTPGQGLQFLFEYFSETQRNKGNFPGRFSGRQFSNSRSEMNVSTLELGDSALYLCASRVSGGHGYTFGSGTRLTVV.

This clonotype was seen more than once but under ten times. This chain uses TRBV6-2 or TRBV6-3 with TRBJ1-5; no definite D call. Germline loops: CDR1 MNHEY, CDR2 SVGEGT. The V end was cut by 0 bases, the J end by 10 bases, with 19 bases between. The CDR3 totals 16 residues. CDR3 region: CASSYSNQIGVDPQHF. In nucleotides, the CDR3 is TGTGCCAGCAGTTACTCGAACCAGATAGGAGTGGATCCCCAGCATTTT.

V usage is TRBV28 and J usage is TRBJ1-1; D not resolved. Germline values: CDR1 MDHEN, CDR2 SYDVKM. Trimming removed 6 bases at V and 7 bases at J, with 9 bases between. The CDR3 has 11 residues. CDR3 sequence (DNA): TGTGCCAGCAGAGTAGGCTTTGAAGCTTTCTTT. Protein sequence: CASRVGFEAFF.

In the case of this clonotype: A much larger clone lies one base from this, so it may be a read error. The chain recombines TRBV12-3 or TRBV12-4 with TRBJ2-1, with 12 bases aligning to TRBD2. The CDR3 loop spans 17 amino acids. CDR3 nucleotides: TGTGCCAGCAGCCCCCGACTAGCGGGGGCCAACTACAATGAGCGGTTCTTC. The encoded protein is CASSPRLAGANYNERFF.

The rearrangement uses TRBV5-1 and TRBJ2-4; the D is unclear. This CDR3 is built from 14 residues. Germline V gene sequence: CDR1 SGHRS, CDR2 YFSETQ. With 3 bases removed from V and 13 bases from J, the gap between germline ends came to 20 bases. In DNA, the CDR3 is TGCGCCAGCAGCTACGAATACGAATTATACAAGCAGTACTTC. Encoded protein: CASSYEYELYKQYF.

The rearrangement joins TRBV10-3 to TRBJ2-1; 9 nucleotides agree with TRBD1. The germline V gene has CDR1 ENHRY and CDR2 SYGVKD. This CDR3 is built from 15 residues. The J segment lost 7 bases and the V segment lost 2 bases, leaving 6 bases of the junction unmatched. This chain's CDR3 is CAISEMDRGRNEQFF. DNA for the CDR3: TGTGCCATCAGTGAGATGGACAGGGGAAGGAATGAGCAGTTCTTC.

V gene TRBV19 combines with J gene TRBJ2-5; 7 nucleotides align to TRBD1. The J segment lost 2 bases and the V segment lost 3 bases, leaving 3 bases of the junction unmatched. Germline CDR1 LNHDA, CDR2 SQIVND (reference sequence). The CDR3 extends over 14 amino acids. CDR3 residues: CASSIGTEQETQYF. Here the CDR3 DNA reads TGTGCCAGTAGTATCGGGACAGAACAAGAGACCCAGTACTTC.

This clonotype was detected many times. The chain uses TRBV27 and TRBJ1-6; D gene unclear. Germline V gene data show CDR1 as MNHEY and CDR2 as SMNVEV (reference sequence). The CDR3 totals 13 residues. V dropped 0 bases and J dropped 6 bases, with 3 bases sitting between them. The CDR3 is CASSLSLNSPLHF. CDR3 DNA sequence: TGTGCCAGCAGTTTATCCCTTAATTCACCCCTCCACTTT.

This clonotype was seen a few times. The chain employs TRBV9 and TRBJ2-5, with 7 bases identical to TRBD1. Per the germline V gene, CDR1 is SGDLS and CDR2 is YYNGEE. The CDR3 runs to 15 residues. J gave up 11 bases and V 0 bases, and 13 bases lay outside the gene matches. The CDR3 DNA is TGTGCCAGCAGCGTAGTTGGCAGGGGGAAAGATGAGCAGTACTTC. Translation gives CASSVVGRGKDEQYF.

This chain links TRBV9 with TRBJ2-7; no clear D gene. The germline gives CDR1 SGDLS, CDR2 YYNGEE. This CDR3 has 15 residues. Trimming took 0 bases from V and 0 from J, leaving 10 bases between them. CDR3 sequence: CASSVAPDNSYEQYF. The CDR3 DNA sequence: TGTGCCAGCAGCGTAGCGCCAGACAACTCCTACGAGCAGTACTTC.

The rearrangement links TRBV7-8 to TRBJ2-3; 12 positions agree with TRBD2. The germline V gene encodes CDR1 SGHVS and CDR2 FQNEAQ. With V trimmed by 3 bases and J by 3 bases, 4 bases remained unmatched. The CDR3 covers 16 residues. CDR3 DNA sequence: TGTGCCAGCAGCTTCCGACTAGCGGGGGAAACAGATACGCAGTATTTT. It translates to CASSFRLAGETDTQYF.

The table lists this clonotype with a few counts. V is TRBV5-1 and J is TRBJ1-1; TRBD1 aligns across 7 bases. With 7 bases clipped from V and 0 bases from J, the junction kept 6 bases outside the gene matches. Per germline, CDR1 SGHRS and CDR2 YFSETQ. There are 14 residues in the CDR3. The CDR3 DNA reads TGCGCCAGCGCTACCGGGACAGTGAACACTGAAGCTTTCTTT. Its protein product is CASATGTVNTEAFF. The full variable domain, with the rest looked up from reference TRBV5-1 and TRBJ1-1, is KAGVTQTPRYLIKTRGQQVTLSCSPISGHRSVSWYQQTPGQGLQFLFEYFSETQRNKGNFPGRFSGRQFSNSRSEMNVSTLELGDSALYLCASATGTVNTEAFFGQGTRLTVV.

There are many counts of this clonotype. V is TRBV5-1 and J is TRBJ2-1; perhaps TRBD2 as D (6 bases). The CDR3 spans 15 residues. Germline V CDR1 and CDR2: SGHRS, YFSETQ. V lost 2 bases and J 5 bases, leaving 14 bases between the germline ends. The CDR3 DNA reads TGCGCCAGCAGCTTACTAGCCTCCTTGGACAATGAGCAGTTCTTC. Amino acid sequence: CASSLLASLDNEQFF.